The rows below give T cell receptor beta chains drawn from one sample of a study of immune evolution from preneoplasia to lung adenocarcinoma. Generated by immunoSEQ multiplex PCR, the TCRdb table keeps only in-frame clones and is missing some. The repertoire holds 27,000 or so clones, with about two thirds as singletons. Sequencing was performed on FFPE invasive lung adenocarcinoma tissue. The origin of the receptors is a person between 55 and 69 years old with invasive lung adenocarcinoma. Some clones in this sample may be carry-over from other donors' samples. CDR3s include the opening cysteine and the closing phenylalanine or tryptophan. D genes are given only for firm matches. Clone size is given for some rows only: seen once, a few or many times, or a class if the clone is expanded.

.	TRBJ2-5	TRBV4-1	.	TGCGCCAGCAGCCTCCTGACACTCCAAGAGACCCAGTACTTC	CASSLLTLQETQYF
TRBD2	TRBJ2-3	TRBV9	.	TGTGCCAGCAGCCCCGTAGCGGGAGGGTACACAGATACGCAGTATTTT	CASSPVAGGYTDTQYF
.	TRBJ2-7	TRBV9	.	TGTGCCAGCAGCGTAGCGAGTTACTACGAGCAGTACTTC	CASSVASYYEQYF
.	TRBJ1-3	TRBV6-5	.	TGTGCCAGCAGTTCGTGGCGGGGCTCTGGAAACACCATATATTTT	CASSSWRGSGNTIYF
TRBD1	TRBJ2-7	TRBV2	few	TGTGCCACCGGGACAGGAGCCTCCTACGAGCAGTACTTC	CATGTGASYEQYF
.	TRBJ2-2	TRBV19	.	TGTGCCAGTAAAGAGGACAGGAACACCGGGGAGCTGTTTTTT	CASKEDRNTGELFF
TRBD2	TRBJ2-3	TRBV7-3	.	TGTGCCAGCAGCTTAACGAGGGGCGCGGGAGGAGATACGCAGTATTTT	CASSLTRGAGGDTQYF
.	TRBJ2-5	TRBV7-9	.	TGTGCCAGCAGCCCCAATAGAGGGAGGCAGGGTAAAGAGACCCAGTACTTC	CASSPNRGRQGKETQYF
.	TRBJ2-2	TRBV27	.	TGTGCCAGCAGTCCACTCGAGACAGGTAGAGGCACCGGGGAGCTGTTTTTT	CASSPLETGRGTGELFF
TRBD2	TRBJ2-5	TRBV7-9	few	TGTGCCAGCATCGCTAGCGGGATGCAAGAGACCCAGTACTTC	CASIASGMQETQYF
TRBD1	TRBJ1-2	TRBV28	medium-sized	TGTGCCAGCAGTTTAGGGGACAGGGTCGTTGGGGGCTACACCTTC	CASSLGDRVVGGYTF
.	TRBJ2-6	TRBV5-4	.	TGTGCCAGCAGCTTGATAGAATCTGGGGCCAACGTCCTGACTTTC	CASSLIESGANVLTF
.	TRBJ1-2	TRBV18	.	TGTGCCAGCTCACCAGGGGCAGGCTATGGCTACACCTTC	CASSPGAGYGYTF
.	TRBJ1-5	TRBV4-1	few	TGCGCCAGCAGCCAAGGGGACGGAGTTAGCAATCAGCCCCAGCATTTT	CASSQGDGVSNQPQHF
TRBD1	TRBJ2-7	TRBV7-2	few	TGTGCCAGCAGCCCACAGGGGGGAGGTAATCCTAGGGAGCAGTACTTC	CASSPQGGGNPREQYF
.	TRBJ2-7	TRBV19	.	TGTGCCAGTAGTATCGCTCCAGGGCCCGCCTACGAGCAGTACTTC	CASSIAPGPAYEQYF
.	TRBJ2-3	TRBV29-1	once	TGCAGCGTTGAAGATCTGCCCCAAGGCGGAGACGCCAAAGATACGCAGTATTTT	CSVEDLPQGGDAKDTQYF
TRBD1	TRBJ2-7	TRBV5-4	.	TGTGCCAGCAGCTTGGGACAGGGGATCTCCGGCTACGAGCAGTACTTC	CASSLGQGISGYEQYF
TRBD1	TRBJ2-1	TRBV7-7	.	TGTGCTAGCAGCCGACAAGGGGGCGTCTCCTACAATGAGCAGTTCTTC	CASSRQGGVSYNEQFF
.	TRBJ2-2	TRBV9	.	TGTGCCAGCAGCGTAGGAAGGACCGGGGAGCTGTTTTTT	CASSVGRTGELFF
.	TRBJ2-5	TRBV11-3	.	TGTGCCAGCAGCTTGGCAGGGAGGGAGACCCAGTACTTC	CASSLAGRETQYF
TRBD1	TRBJ2-1	TRBV5-1	.	TGCGCCAGCGGACAGGGGGAAGGATCCTACAATGAGCAGTTCTTC	CASGQGEGSYNEQFF
TRBD1	TRBJ2-2	TRBV6-1	.	TGTGCCAGCAGTGACGTGGACAGGGCCTCCGGGGAGCTGTTTTTT	CASSDVDRASGELFF
.	TRBJ2-1	TRBV9	.	TGTGCCAGCAGCGTACTTAGCGGAGAATTCTACAATGAGCAGTTCTTC	CASSVLSGEFYNEQFF
TRBD1	TRBJ1-2	TRBV5-1	.	TGCGCCAGCAGCTTGGCGGTTAGGACAGGGGATGGCTACACCTTC	CASSLAVRTGDGYTF
TRBD2	TRBJ2-2	TRBV7-8	.	TGTGCCAGCGGACGGAGGGAGGGACTAGAGGCCGGGGAGCTGTTTTTT	CASGRREGLEAGELFF
TRBD1	TRBJ1-1	TRBV5-1	.	TGCGCCTCCGGGACAGGGGGAGAGAACACTGAAGCTTTCTTT	CASGTGGENTEAFF
.	TRBJ1-2	TRBV19	once	TGTGCCAGTAGTATAGGGGGGGATTACTATGGCTACACCTTC	CASSIGGDYYGYTF
.	TRBJ2-3	TRBV30	few	TGTGCCTGGAGTGTTGTGTATACGCAGTATTTT	CAWSVVYTQYF
.	TRBJ2-2	TRBV19	.	TGTGCCAGTAGTGTAGGGAGACAGAACACCGGGGAGCTGTTTTTT	CASSVGRQNTGELFF
.	TRBJ2-6	TRBV11-2	.	TGTGCCAGCAGCTTAGCCCCATCGCCCTCTGGGGCCAACGTCCTGACTTTC	CASSLAPSPSGANVLTF
TRBD1	TRBJ2-7	TRBV7-2	.	TGTGCCAGCAGCCGGGGGCGACAGGGGACCTACGAGCAGTACTTC	CASSRGRQGTYEQYF
TRBD1	TRBJ1-3	TRBV2	.	TGTGCCAGCAGCGCCGAGGGGGCAGGAAACACCATATATTTT	CASSAEGAGNTIYF
.	TRBJ2-5	TRBV5-1	.	TGCGCCAGCAGCTTGGCCGGGGCATTCGTTGGCGAGACCCAGTACTTC	CASSLAGAFVGETQYF
TRBD1	TRBJ1-1	TRBV6-6	.	TGTGCCAGCAGCGACAGGGACGGCGGCCATCTGGGAGCTTTCTTT	CASSDRDGGHLGAFF
TRBD2	TRBJ2-5	TRBV7-9	few	TGTGCCAGCAGCCCAGGGGCTAGCGGGAGGGAGACCCAGTACTTC	CASSPGASGRETQYF
TRBD1	TRBJ1-1	TRBV5-5	.	TGTGCCAGCACCAAGACAGGGGCCCTGAACACTGAAGCTTTCTTT	CASTKTGALNTEAFF
.	TRBJ2-2	TRBV11-3	.	TGTGCCAGCAGAGGCGGTGGCACCGGGGAGCTGTTTTTT	CASRGGGTGELFF
TRBD1	TRBJ1-5	TRBV7-9	.	TGTGCCAGCAGCTCCCGGGACAGGGGCAACAATCAGCCCCAGCATTTT	CASSSRDRGNNQPQHF
.	TRBJ2-5	TRBV28	few	TGTGCCAGCAGTTTCGGTCGCAGGGGACGTTCCGAGACCCAGTACTTC	CASSFGRRGRSETQYF
.	TRBJ1-2	TRBV6-1	.	TGTGCCAGCAGCCCGGGGAAAAACCTCAATGGCTACACCTTC	CASSPGKNLNGYTF
.	TRBJ2-7	TRBV19	.	TGTGCCAGTAGTATCGGGGGAGGTACCTCCTACGAGCAGTACTTC	CASSIGGGTSYEQYF
TRBD1	TRBJ1-2	TRBV9	.	TGTGCCAGCAGCGTAGCTACGGGACAGAATGGCTACACCTTC	CASSVATGQNGYTF
TRBD1	TRBJ2-7	TRBV2	once	TGTGCCAGCAACCCTAACAGGGGGCACGGGAACGAGCAGTACTTC	CASNPNRGHGNEQYF
.	TRBJ1-2	TRBV4-1	few	TGCGCCAGCAGCCATATCACGAGGGGGGGTTTAAACTATGGCTACACCTTC	CASSHITRGGLNYGYTF
.	TRBJ1-5	TRBV29-1	.	TGCAGCGTTGGAACATTCGATCAGCCCCAGCATTTT	CSVGTFDQPQHF
.	TRBJ1-2	TRBV30	.	TGTGCCTGGAATAGCGGAGTGGGCAACTATGGCTACACCTTC	CAWNSGVGNYGYTF
TRBD1	TRBJ1-5	TRBV18	.	TGTGCCAGCTCACCACTAGGACAGGGGGCCCAGCCCCAGCATTTT	CASSPLGQGAQPQHF
.	TRBJ2-2	TRBV11-1	.	TGTGCCAGCAGCTTAGGGCATCAGTTCACCGGGGAGCTGTTTTTT	CASSLGHQFTGELFF
.	TRBJ2-2	TRBV2	.	TGTGCCAGCCGCCCGGCGGGTTATGCCGGGGAGCTGTTTTTT	CASRPAGYAGELFF
.	TRBJ2-1	TRBV6-5	once	TGTGCCAGCACGTCTGCGGGGGCCAGCAATGAGCAGTTCTTC	CASTSAGASNEQFF
.	TRBJ2-6	TRBV11-2	.	TGTGCCAGCAGCTTGGCGGGCGGAGACGGGGCCAACGTCCTGACTTTC	CASSLAGGDGANVLTF
.	TRBJ1-2	TRBV18	.	TGTGCCAGCTCACCCCAAGAGGGCTACACCTTC	CASSPQEGYTF
.	TRBJ1-1	TRBV28	.	TGTGCCAGCAGTCCCCTTTACCCCCCGAACACTGAAGCTTTCTTT	CASSPLYPPNTEAFF
TRBD1	TRBJ2-1	TRBV7-3	few	TGTGCCAGCAGCCTCCGGGACAGGGGGTCCTACAATGAGCAGTTCTTC	CASSLRDRGSYNEQFF